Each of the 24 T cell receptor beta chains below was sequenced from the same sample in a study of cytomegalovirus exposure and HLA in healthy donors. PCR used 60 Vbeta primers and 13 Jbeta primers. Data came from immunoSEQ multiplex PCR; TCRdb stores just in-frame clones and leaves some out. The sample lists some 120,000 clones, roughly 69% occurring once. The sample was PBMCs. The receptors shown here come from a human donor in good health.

The CDR3 protein is CASSFMAGAATDTQYF. The CDR3 nucleotides read TGTGCCAGCAGTTTCATGGCGGGGGCGGCCACAGATACGCAGTATTTT. The rearrangement links TRBV27 to TRBJ2-3; TRBD2 is a possible D gene (7 bases). The germline V gene encodes CDR1 MNHEY and CDR2 SMNVEV (reference sequence). The CDR3 runs 16 residues. Deletions cut 3 bases from V and 2 bases from J, with 15 bases between.

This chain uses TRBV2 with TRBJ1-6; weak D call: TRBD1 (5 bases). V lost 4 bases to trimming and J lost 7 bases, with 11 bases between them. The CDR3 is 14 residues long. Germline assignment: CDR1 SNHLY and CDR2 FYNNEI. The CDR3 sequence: CASSVVTVNSPLHF. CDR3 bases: TGTGCCAGCAGTGTGGTGACAGTAAATTCACCCCTCCACTTT.

The CDR3 region is CASSHTSGRNTGELFF. CDR3 bases: TGTGCCAGCAGCCATACTAGCGGGAGGAACACCGGGGAGCTGTTTTTT. The chain uses TRBV5-5 and TRBJ2-2; TRBD2 matches at 11 bases. The junction had 3 bases not matched to a gene; V was cut back by 4 bases and J by 1 base. The germline CDR1 and CDR2 sequences are SGHKS and YYEKEE (reference sequence). This CDR3 spans 16 amino acids.

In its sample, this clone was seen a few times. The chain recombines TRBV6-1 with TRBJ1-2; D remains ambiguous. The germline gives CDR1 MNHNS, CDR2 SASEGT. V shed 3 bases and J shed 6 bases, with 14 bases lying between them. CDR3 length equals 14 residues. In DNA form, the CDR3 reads TGTGCCAGCAGTGACCCTGGTCGAGTTAATGGCTACACCTTC. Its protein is CASSDPGRVNGYTF.

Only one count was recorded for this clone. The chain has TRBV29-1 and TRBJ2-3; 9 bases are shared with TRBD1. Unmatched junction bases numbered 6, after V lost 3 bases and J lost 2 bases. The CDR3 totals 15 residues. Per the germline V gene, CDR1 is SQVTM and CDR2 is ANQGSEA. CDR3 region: CSVDLTGGSTDTQYF. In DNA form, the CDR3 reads TGCAGCGTTGACCTGACAGGGGGATCCACAGATACGCAGTATTTT.

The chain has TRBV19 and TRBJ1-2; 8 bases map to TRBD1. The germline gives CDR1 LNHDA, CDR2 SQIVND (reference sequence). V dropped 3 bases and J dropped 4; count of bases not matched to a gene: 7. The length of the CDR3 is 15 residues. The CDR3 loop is CASSIMTGAIYGYTF. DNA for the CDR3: TGTGCCAGTAGTATTATGACAGGGGCAATCTATGGCTACACCTTC. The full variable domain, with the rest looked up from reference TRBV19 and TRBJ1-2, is DGGITQSPKYLFRKEGQNVTLSCEQNLNHDAMYWYRQDPGQGLRLIYYSQIVNDFQKGDIAEGYSVSREKKESFPLTVTSAQKNPTAFYLCASSIMTGAIYGYTFGSGTRLTVV.

CDR3 amino acids: CASRPGPRTDTQYF. The CDR3 nucleotides read TGCGCCAGCAGACCAGGCCCTCGCACAGATACGCAGTATTTT. The rearrangement joins TRBV5-1 to TRBJ2-3; unclear D gene. CDR3 length: 14 residues. Germline CDR1 SGHRS, CDR2 YFSETQ. With 5 bases removed from V and 1 base from J, the gap between germline ends came to 11 bases. The full variable domain, its missing parts supplied by reference TRBV5-1 and TRBJ2-3, is KAGVTQTPRYLIKTRGQQVTLSCSPISGHRSVSWYQQTPGQGLQFLFEYFSETQRNKGNFPGRFSGRQFSNSRSEMNVSTLELGDSALYLCASRPGPRTDTQYFGPGTRLTVL.

Here the CDR3 reads CASSSPPRGGTDTQYF. The CDR3 bases are TGTGCCAGCAGTTCTCCACCTCGCGGGGGCACAGATACGCAGTATTTT. The chain uses TRBV28 and TRBJ2-3, with D perhaps TRBD2 (6 bases). Trimming stripped 4 bases from V and 1 base from J, with 15 bases between. The CDR3 length is 16 residues. CDR1 is MDHEN and CDR2 is SYDVKM in the germline V gene.

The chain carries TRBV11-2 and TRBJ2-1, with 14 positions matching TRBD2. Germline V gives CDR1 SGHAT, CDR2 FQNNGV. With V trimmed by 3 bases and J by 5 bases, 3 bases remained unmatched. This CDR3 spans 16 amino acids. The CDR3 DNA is TGTGCCAGCAGCTTCGGGACTAGCGGGAGAGACAATGAGCAGTTCTTC. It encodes CASSFGTSGRDNEQFF.

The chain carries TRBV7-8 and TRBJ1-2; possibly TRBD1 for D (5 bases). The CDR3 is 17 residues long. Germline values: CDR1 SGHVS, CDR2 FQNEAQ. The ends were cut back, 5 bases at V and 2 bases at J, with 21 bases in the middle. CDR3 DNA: TGTGCCAGCAGCCATAGCAGGTCCAGACAGCAAAACTATGGCTACACCTTC. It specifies CASSHSRSRQQNYGYTF.

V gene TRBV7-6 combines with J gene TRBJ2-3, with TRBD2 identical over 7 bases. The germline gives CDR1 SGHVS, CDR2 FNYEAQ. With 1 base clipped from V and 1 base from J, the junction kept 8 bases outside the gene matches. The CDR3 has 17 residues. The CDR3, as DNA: TGTGCCAGCAGCTTAGTAAGGGCGGGAGTGGGCACAGATACGCAGTATTTT. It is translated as CASSLVRAGVGTDTQYF.

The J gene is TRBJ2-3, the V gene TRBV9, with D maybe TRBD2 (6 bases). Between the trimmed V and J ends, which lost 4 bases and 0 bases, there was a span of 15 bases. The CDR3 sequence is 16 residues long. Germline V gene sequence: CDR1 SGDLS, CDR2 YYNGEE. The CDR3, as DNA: TGTGCCAGCAGCAATAGCGGTGGTACTAGCACAGATACGCAGTATTTT. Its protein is CASSNSGGTSTDTQYF.

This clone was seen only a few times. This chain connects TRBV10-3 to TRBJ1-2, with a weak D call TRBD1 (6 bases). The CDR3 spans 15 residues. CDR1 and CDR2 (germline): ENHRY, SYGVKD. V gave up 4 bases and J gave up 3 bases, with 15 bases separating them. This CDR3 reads CAISGAGGGDYGYTF. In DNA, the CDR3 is TGTGCCATCAGTGGCGCAGGAGGGGGGGACTATGGCTACACCTTC.

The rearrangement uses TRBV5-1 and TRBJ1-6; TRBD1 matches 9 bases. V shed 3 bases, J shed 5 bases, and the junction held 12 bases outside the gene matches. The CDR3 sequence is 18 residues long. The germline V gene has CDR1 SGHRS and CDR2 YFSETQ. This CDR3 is CASSSRTGAAADNSPLHF. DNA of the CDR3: TGCGCCAGCAGCTCTAGGACAGGGGCGGCCGCTGATAATTCACCCCTCCACTTT.

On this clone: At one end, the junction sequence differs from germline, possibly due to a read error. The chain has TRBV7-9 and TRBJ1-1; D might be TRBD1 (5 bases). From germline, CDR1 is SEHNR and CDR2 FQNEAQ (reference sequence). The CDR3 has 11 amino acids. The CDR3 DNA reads TGTTCCAGCGGGGGGGACCGTGTAGCTTTCTTT. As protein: CSSGGDRVAFF.

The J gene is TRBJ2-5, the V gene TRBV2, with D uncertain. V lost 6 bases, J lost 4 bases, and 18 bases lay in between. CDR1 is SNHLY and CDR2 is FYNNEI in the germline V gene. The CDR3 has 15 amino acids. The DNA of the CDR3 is TGTGCCAGCAGGCCCACCGGTAGTGCTAGAGAGACCCAGTACTTC. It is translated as CASRPTGSARETQYF.

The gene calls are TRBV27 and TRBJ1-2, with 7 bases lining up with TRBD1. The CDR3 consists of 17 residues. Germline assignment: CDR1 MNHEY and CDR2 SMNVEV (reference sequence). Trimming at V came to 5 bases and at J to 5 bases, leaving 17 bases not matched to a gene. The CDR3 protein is CASSTGPTGFGRYGYTF. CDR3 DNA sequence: TGTGCCAGCAGTACGGGCCCGACAGGGTTTGGTCGGTATGGCTACACCTTC.

The CDR3, as DNA: TGCGCCAGCAGCCAAGGTTCAGGGTCCGGGGAGCTGTTTTTT. This gives the protein CASSQGSGSGELFF. This chain uses TRBV4-3 with TRBJ2-2, with TRBD1 as a possible D gene (5 bases). Germline assignment: CDR1 LGHNA and CDR2 YSLEER. The V gene lost 1 base and the J gene lost 6 bases, with 9 bases spanning the gap. The CDR3 length is 14 residues.

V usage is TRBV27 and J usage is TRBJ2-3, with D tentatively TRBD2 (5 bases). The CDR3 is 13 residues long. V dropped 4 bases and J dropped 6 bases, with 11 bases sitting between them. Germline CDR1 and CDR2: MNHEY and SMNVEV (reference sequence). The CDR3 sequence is CASSYRDSDTQYF. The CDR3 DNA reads TGTGCCAGCAGTTATCGGGATTCGGATACGCAGTATTTT.

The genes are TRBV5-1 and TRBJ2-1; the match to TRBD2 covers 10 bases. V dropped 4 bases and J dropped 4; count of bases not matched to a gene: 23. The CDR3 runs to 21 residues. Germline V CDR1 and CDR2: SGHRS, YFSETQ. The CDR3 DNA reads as TGCGCCAGCAGCCTCCGACCTCTTACTAGCGGGGTGGGAACCGGGTACAATGAGCAGTTCTTC. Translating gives CASSLRPLTSGVGTGYNEQFF. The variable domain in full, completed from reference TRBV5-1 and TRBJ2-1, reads KAGVTQTPRYLIKTRGQQVTLSCSPISGHRSVSWYQQTPGQGLQFLFEYFSETQRNKGNFPGRFSGRQFSNSRSEMNVSTLELGDSALYLCASSLRPLTSGVGTGYNEQFFGPGTRLTVL.

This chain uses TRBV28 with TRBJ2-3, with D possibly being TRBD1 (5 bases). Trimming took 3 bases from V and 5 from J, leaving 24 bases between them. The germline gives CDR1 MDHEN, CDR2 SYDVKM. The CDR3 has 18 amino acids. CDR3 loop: CASSFRAFKGPPEDTQYF. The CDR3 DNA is TGTGCCAGCAGTTTTCGGGCCTTTAAGGGGCCCCCCGAAGATACGCAGTATTTT.

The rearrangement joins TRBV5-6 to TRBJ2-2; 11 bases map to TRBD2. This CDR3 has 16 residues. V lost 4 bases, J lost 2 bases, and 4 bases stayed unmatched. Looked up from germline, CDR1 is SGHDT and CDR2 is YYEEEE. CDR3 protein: CASSRGTSGNTGELFF. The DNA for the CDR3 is TGTGCCAGCAGCCGAGGGACTAGCGGAAACACCGGGGAGCTGTTTTTT.

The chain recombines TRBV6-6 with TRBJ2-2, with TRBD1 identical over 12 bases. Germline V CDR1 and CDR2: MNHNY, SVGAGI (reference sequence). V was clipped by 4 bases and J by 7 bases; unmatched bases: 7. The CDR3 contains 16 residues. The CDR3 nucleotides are TGTGCCAGCAGTTCCCCGGGACAGGGGGCTTACGGGGAGCTGTTTTTT. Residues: CASSSPGQGAYGELFF.

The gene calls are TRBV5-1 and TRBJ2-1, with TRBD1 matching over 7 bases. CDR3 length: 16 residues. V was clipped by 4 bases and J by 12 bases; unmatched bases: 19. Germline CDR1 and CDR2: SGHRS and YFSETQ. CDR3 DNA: TGCGCCAGCAGCCTCGAGGACAGGAAGGGTACGATGGGGCAGTTCTTC. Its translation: CASSLEDRKGTMGQFF.